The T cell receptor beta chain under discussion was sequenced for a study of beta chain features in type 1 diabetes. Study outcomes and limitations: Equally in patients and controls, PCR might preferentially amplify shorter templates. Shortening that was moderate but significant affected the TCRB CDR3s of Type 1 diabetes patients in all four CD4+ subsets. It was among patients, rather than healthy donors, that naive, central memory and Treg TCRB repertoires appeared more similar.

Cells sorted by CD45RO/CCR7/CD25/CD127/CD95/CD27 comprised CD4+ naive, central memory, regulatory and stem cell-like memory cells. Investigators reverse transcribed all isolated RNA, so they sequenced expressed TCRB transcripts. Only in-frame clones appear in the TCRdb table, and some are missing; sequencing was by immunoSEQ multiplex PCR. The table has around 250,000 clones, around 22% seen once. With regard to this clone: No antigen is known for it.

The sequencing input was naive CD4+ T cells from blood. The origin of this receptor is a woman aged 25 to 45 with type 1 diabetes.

This CDR3 is CASSLVRGYHEQYF. As DNA, the CDR3 is TGCGCCAGCAGCTTGGTCAGGGGTTACCACGAGCAGTACTTC. The chain recombines TRBV5-1 with TRBJ2-7, with D perhaps TRBD1 (6 bases). CDR3 length: 14 residues. From germline, CDR1 is SGHRS and CDR2 YFSETQ. Trimming removed 0 bases at V and 5 bases at J, with 12 bases between.